Shown below are 20 T cell receptor beta chains from a single sample sequenced in a study of T cell changes during pregnancy in multiple sclerosis. Clones were sequenced by immunoSEQ multiplex PCR, and TCRdb holds only the in-frame ones, with some missing. Counted here are under 55,000 clones, approximately 92% occurring once; the ten biggest clones make up approximately 0.68%. The source material was CD4+ T cells from peripheral blood mononuclear cells, sampled in the third trimester of pregnancy. Source of these receptors: a female donor with multiple sclerosis, enrolled in a pregnancy study.

V gene TRBV10-3 combines with J gene TRBJ2-1; TRBD2 is a possible D gene (5 bases). The CDR3 is 14 residues long. With 0 bases removed from V and 4 bases from J, the gap between germline ends came to 7 bases. Germline V gene sequence: CDR1 ENHRY, CDR2 SYGVKD. The CDR3 loop is CAISESWEYNEQFF. The CDR3 nucleotides are TGTGCCATCAGTGAGTCCTGGGAGTACAATGAGCAGTTCTTC.

This clone was seen once. The CDR3 nucleotides are TGTGCCAGCAGCCGCGGCGGGGGGGCCCTCCCTTACGAGCAGTACTTC. Protein sequence: CASSRGGGALPYEQYF. The chain uses TRBV7-6 and TRBJ2-7, with 9 bases aligning to TRBD2. The CDR3 runs to 16 residues. In germline, CDR1 is SGHVS, CDR2 FNYEAQ. The V and J ends lost 5 bases and 4 bases, in that order; junction bases with no gene match: 12.

This chain uses TRBV28 with TRBJ1-6; 10 bases align to TRBD1. Germline V CDR1 and CDR2: MDHEN, SYDVKM. This CDR3 spans 14 amino acids. J lost 14 bases, V lost 5 bases, and 9 bases had no gene match. CDR3 amino acids: CASSTRDRGLSLHF. CDR3 in DNA: TGTGCCAGCAGTACCCGGGACAGGGGCTTGTCCCTCCACTTT.

This rearrangement joins TRBV14 to TRBJ1-5; weak D call: TRBD1 (6 bases). The CDR3 length is 15 residues. V shed 1 base and J shed 2 bases, with 9 bases lying between them. Looked up from germline, CDR1 is SGHDN and CDR2 is FVKESK. Here the CDR3 reads CASSQGGLGNQPQHF. In nucleotides, the CDR3 is TGTGCCAGCAGCCAAGGGGGGCTCGGCAATCAGCCCCAGCATTTT. The whole variable domain, remainder taken from reference TRBV14 and TRBJ1-5, is EAGVTQFPSHSVIEKGQTVTLRCDPISGHDNLYWYRRVMGKEIKFLLHFVKESKQDESGMPNNRFLAERTGGTYSTLKVQPAELEDSGVYFCASSQGGLGNQPQHFGDGTRLSIL.

V is TRBV28 and J is TRBJ2-2; 7 nucleotides agree with TRBD1. The J segment lost 4 bases and the V segment lost 8 bases, leaving 10 bases of the junction unmatched. Germline CDR1 reads MDHEN; CDR2 reads SYDVKM. This CDR3 is built from 15 residues. The CDR3 region has the DNA TGTGCCAGCTCCTCAGGGGGTTCCGGCACCGGGGAGCTGTTTTTT. As protein: CASSSGGSGTGELFF.

This rearrangement joins TRBV7-3 to TRBJ2-2; D gene unclear. The V end was cut by 5 bases, the J end by 4 bases, with 5 bases between. The CDR3 is 12 residues long. The germline V gene has CDR1 SGHTA and CDR2 FQGTGA. The CDR3 coding sequence is TGTGCCAGCAGCCATCCCACCGGGGAGCTGTTTTTT. Amino acid sequence: CASSHPTGELFF. Full variable domain (outside the CDR3, taken from reference TRBV7-3 and TRBJ2-2): GAGVSQTPSNKVTEKGKYVELRCDPISGHTALYWYRQSLGQGPEFLIYFQGTGAADDSGLPNDRFFAVRPEGSVSTLKIQRTERGDSAVYLCASSHPTGELFFGEGSRLTVL.

V gene TRBV5-1 combines with J gene TRBJ2-1; D is ambiguous. Trimming left V 4 bases short and J 13 bases short, with 15 bases between. Germline V CDR1 and CDR2: SGHRS, YFSETQ. The CDR3 sequence is 12 residues long. DNA for the CDR3: TGCGCCAGCAGCCTCCCATCCAACTTCCAGTTCTTC. It translates to CASSLPSNFQFF.

The chain has TRBV7-3 and TRBJ2-1; the D gene could be TRBD1 or TRBD2 (10 bases each). Trimming pared 5 bases from V and 13 bases from J, leaving 27 bases between. Germline V gene lookup returns CDR1 SGHTA and CDR2 FQGTGA. The CDR3 is 16 amino acids. CDR3 DNA: TGTGCCAGCAGCCCGGACAGGGGGGGAGCGGGGGGGCCTCAGTTCTTC. This sequence encodes CASSPDRGGAGGPQFF.

The V call is TRBV19, the J call TRBJ2-6; no clear D gene. Per germline, CDR1 LNHDA and CDR2 SQIVND (reference sequence). Trimming took off 5 bases at V and 4 bases at J, with 12 bases between the two ends. The CDR3 runs 15 residues. The CDR3: CASSFNPGGANVLTF. The CDR3 nucleotides are TGTGCCAGTAGTTTCAACCCCGGGGGGGCCAACGTCCTGACTTTC.

This clone was found many times. The chain joins TRBV5-4 to TRBJ1-6, with a tentative D call TRBD1 (5 bases). The V end lost 2 bases, the J end lost 9 bases, and 12 bases lay between the germline ends. CDR1 SGHNT and CDR2 YYREEE come from the germline V gene (reference sequence). The length of the CDR3 is 14 residues. The CDR3 is CASSLAGPPSPLHF. As DNA, the CDR3 is TGTGCCAGCAGCTTAGCAGGGCCGCCTTCACCCCTCCACTTT.

The V and J genes are TRBV7-9 and TRBJ2-2; 8 bases line up with TRBD2. Germline CDR1 SEHNR, CDR2 FQNEAQ (reference sequence). V shed 5 bases and J 1 base; nucleotides not matched to a gene: 3. CDR3 length equals 15 residues. The CDR3 coding sequence is TGTGCCAGCAGCCCTCTAGCGGGGAACACCGGGGAGCTGTTTTTT. Amino acids: CASSPLAGNTGELFF. Variable domain in full (rest from reference TRBV7-9 and TRBJ2-2): DTGVSQNPRHKITKRGQNVTFRCDPISEHNRLYWYRQTLGQGPEFLTYFQNEAQLEKSRLLSDRFSAERPKGSFSTLEIQRTEQGDSAMYLCASSPLAGNTGELFFGEGSRLTVL.

The chain recombines TRBV6-5 with TRBJ2-7; possible D gene TRBD2, 5 bases. Germline CDR1 and CDR2: MNHEY and SVGAGI. V was cut by 2 bases and J by 4 bases, with 12 bases left in between. The CDR3 has 14 amino acids. As DNA, the CDR3 is TGTGCCAGCAGTTACAGGGCCGGGGAGTACGAGCAGTACTTC. This codes for CASSYRAGEYEQYF.

The gene calls are TRBV5-5 and TRBJ2-1; TRBD2 matches 8 bases. After removal of 2 bases from V and 9 bases from J, the junction contained 4 bases not matched to a gene. Germline V gene sequence: CDR1 SGHKS, CDR2 YYEKEE (reference sequence). The CDR3 has 13 residues. The CDR3: CASSLNGGGEQFF. In DNA form, the CDR3 reads TGTGCCAGCAGCTTAAACGGGGGGGGTGAGCAGTTCTTC.

The table lists this clone with a count of one. The J gene is TRBJ2-1, the V gene TRBV11-2, with D possibly being TRBD1 (5 bases). V lost 8 bases to trimming and J lost 5 bases, with 25 bases between them. CDR1 is SGHAT, CDR2 FQNNGV, per germline. The CDR3 covers 17 residues. Here the CDR3 reads CASAIRQTGLTHNEQFF. The CDR3 DNA reads TGTGCCAGCGCCATTAGACAGACCGGCCTCACTCACAATGAGCAGTTCTTC.

The rearrangement uses TRBV7-2 and TRBJ2-6; TRBD1 might be the D (6 bases). Trimming took off 3 bases at V and 3 bases at J, with 15 bases between the two ends. CDR3 length equals 17 residues. CDR1 is SGHTA, CDR2 FQGNSA, per germline. CDR3 sequence reads: CASSLDLGAGGANVLTF. Written as DNA, the CDR3 is TGTGCCAGCAGCTTGGACCTGGGGGCGGGTGGGGCCAACGTCCTGACTTTC. Supplemented by reference TRBV7-2 and TRBJ2-6, the full variable domain reads GAGVSQSPSNKVTEKGKDVELRCDPISGHTALYWYRQSLGQGLEFLIYFQGNSAPDKSGLPSDRFSAERTGGSVSTLTIQRTQQEDSAVYLCASSLDLGAGGANVLTFGAGSRLTVL.

The chain combines TRBV7-2 with TRBJ1-1, with TRBD1 as a possible D gene (6 bases). CDR3 size: 15 residues. Looked up from germline, CDR1 is SGHTA and CDR2 is FQGNSA. V lost 2 bases to trimming and J lost 11 bases, with 21 bases between them. The CDR3 sequence is CASSLNSLQGTGAFF. CDR3 in DNA: TGTGCCAGCAGCTTAAATTCGCTTCAGGGGACGGGGGCTTTCTTT. Full variable domain (rest looked up from reference TRBV7-2 and TRBJ1-1): GAGVSQSPSNKVTEKGKDVELRCDPISGHTALYWYRQSLGQGLEFLIYFQGNSAPDKSGLPSDRFSAERTGGSVSTLTIQRTQQEDSAVYLCASSLNSLQGTGAFFGQGTRLTVV.

V gene TRBV19 combines with J gene TRBJ2-3, with D tentatively TRBD2 (6 bases). CDR1 LNHDA and CDR2 SQIVND come from the germline V gene (reference sequence). The CDR3 totals 13 residues. V lost 7 bases and J 9 bases, leaving 17 bases between the germline ends. The CDR3 DNA reads as TGTGCCAGTATGGACTATACCTCCCGAACGCAGTATTTT. As protein: CASMDYTSRTQYF.

V gene TRBV6-5 combines with J gene TRBJ2-5; 8 nucleotides line up with TRBD2. The CDR3 runs 14 residues. Germline CDR1 reads MNHEY; CDR2 reads SVGAGI. The V segment lost 6 bases and the J segment 1 base; nucleotides outside the gene matches: 4. In nucleotides, the CDR3 is TGTGCCAGCAGCCAAGCGGGGGTCCAAGAGACCCAGTACTTC. Translation gives CASSQAGVQETQYF.

This sequence joins TRBV15 and TRBJ1-1; D is unresolved. Looked up from germline, CDR1 is LNHNV and CDR2 is YYDKDF (reference sequence). CDR3 length equals 13 residues. V was shortened by 3 bases and J by 11 bases, with 16 bases between the two germline ends. The CDR3 sequence: CATSSQAGNGAFF. The CDR3 bases are TGTGCCACCAGCAGCCAAGCGGGGAATGGCGCTTTCTTT.

The gene calls are TRBV5-5 and TRBJ1-5; D perhaps matches TRBD1 (6 bases). CDR1 and CDR2 (germline): SGHKS, YYEKEE (reference sequence). There are 17 residues in the CDR3. Trimming took off 2 bases at V and 7 bases at J, with 22 bases between the two ends. In nucleotides, the CDR3 is TGTGCCAGCAGCTTCGCAATTCAAGGGGGTGGCGGGCAGCCCCAGCATTTT. Its protein product is CASSFAIQGGGGQPQHF.